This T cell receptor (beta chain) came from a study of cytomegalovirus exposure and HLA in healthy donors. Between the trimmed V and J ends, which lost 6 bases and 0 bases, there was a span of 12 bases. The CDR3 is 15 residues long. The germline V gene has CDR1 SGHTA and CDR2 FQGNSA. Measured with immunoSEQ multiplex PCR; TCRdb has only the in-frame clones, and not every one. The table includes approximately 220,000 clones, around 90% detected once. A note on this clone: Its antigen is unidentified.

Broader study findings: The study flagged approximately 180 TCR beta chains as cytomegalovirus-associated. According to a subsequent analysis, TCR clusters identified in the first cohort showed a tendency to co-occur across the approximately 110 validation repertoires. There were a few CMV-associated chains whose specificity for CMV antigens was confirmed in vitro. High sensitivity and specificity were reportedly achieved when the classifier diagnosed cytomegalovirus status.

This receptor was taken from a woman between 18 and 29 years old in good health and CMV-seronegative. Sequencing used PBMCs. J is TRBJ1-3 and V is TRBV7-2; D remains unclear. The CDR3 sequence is CASRPDGLSGNTIYF. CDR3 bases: TGTGCCAGCAGACCCGACGGACTCTCTGGAAACACCATATATTTT.